This T cell receptor beta chain stems from a study of OX40 agonist ivuxolimab in advanced cancers. Looking at the study overall: Patients with prior anti-PD-1, anti-PD-L1 or anti-CTLA-4 therapy were eligible; roughly 41% had some. General observations from the study: Near-lowest levels of clonal expansion characterized partial responders at 0.1-3.0 mg/kg. Relative to CD4+ cells, CD8+ T cells on average had more expanded clones.

TCRdb's copy holds only in-frame clones and misses some; the assay was immunoSEQ multiplex PCR. The table has tens of thousands of clones, 80% seen once. V trimming: 3 bases; J trimming: 3 bases; junction bases outside the gene matches: 5. Germline assignment: CDR1 SGHRS and CDR2 YFSETQ. The CDR3 runs to 14 residues. As concerns this clone: Antigen specificity is unknown.

This receptor was obtained from an adult with an advanced solid tumor such as melanoma, head and neck, liver or kidney cancer. The chain joins TRBV5-1 to TRBJ2-5; TRBD1 matches 7 bases. The sample consisted of CD4+ or CD8+ T cells sorted from blood, taken in a trial of the OX40 agonist ivuxolimab. The CDR3 nucleotides are TGCGCCAGCAGCTGGGACAGAGTCAAAGAGACCCAGTACTTC. Translating it yields CASSWDRVKETQYF.